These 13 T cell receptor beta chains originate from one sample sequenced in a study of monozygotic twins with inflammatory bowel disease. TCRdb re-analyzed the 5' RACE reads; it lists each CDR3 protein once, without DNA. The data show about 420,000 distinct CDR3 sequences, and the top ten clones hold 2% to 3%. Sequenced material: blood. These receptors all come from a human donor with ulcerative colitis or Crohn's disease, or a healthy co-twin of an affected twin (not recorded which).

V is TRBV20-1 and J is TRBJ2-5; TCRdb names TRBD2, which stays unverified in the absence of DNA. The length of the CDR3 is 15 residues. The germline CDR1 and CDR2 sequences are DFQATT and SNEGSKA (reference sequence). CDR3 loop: CSARSPGGQQETQYF.

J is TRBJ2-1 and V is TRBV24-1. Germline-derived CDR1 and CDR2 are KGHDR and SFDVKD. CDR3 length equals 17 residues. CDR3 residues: CATSDSPGGSSYNEQFF.

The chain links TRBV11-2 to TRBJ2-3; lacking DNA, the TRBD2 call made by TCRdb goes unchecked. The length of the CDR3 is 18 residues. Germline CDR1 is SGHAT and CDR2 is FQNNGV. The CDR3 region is CASSLVAWGPSLTDTQYF.

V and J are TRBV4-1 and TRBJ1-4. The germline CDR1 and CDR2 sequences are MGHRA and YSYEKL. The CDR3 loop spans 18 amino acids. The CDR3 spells CASSQDWNSRSTNEKLFF.

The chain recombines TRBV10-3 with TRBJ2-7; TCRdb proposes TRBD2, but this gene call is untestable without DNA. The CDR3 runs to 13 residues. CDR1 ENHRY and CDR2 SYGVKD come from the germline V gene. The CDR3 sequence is CAISPFSGGEQYF.

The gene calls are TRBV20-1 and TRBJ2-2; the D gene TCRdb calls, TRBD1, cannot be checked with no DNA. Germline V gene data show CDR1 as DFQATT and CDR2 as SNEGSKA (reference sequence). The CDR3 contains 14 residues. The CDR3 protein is CSARDVGGTGELFF.

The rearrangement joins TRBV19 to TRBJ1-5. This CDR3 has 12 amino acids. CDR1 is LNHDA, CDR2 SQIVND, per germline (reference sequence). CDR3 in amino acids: CASSYISQPQHF. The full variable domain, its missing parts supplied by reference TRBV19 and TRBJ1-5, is DGGITQSPKYLFRKEGQNVTLSCEQNLNHDAMYWYRQDPGQGLRLIYYSQIVNDFQKGDIAEGYSVSREKKESFPLTVTSAQKNPTAFYLCASSYISQPQHFGDGTRLSIL.

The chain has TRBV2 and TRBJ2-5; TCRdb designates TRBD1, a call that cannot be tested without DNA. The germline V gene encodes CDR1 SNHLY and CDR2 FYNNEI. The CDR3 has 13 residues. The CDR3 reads CASSEDRVRTQYF.

The CDR3 loop reads CASSIAGAGNQPQHF. This chain links TRBV19 with TRBJ1-5. The CDR3 covers 15 residues. The germline gives CDR1 LNHDA, CDR2 SQIVND (reference sequence).

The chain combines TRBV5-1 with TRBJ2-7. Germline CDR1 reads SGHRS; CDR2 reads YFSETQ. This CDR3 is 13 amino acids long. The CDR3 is CAISLDSTYQQYF.

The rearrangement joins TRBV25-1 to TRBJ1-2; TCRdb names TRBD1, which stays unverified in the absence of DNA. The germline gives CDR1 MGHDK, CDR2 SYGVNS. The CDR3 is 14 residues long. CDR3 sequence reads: CASRQKGGVDGYTF.

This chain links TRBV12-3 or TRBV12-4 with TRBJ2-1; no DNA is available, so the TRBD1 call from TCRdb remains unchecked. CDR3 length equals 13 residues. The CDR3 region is CASSFAGAYEQFF.

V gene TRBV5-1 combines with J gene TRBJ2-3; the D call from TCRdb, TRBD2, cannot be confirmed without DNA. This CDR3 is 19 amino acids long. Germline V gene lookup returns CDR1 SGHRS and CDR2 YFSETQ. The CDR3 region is CASSLTLSGLASGLDTQYF.